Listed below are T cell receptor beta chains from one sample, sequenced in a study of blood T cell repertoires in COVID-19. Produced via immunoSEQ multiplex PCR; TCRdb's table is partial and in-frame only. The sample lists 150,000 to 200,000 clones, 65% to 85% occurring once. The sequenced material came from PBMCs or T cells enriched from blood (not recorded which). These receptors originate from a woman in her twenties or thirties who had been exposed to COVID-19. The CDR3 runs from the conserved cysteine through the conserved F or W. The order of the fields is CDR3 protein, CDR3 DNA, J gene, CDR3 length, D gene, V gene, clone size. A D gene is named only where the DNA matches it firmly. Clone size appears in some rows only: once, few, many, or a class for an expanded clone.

CDR3: CASSINLDRGYEQYF
DNA: TGTGCCAGTAGTATTAATCTGGACAGGGGGTACGAGCAGTACTTC
J: TRBJ2-7
length: 15
D: TRBD1
V: TRBV19
size: .

CDR3: CASSDPGQGSYEQYF
DNA: TGTGCCAGCAGCGACCCGGGACAGGGCTCCTACGAGCAGTACTTC
J: TRBJ2-7
length: 15
D: TRBD1
V: TRBV5-4
size: .

CDR3: CASRISTGEQFF
DNA: TGCGCCAGCAGAATTTCAACGGGTGAGCAGTTCTTC
J: TRBJ2-1
length: 12
D: .
V: TRBV5-1
size: few

CDR3: CASSQLSGGTEAFF
DNA: TGCGCCAGCAGCCAACTCTCAGGCGGGACTGAAGCTTTCTTT
J: TRBJ1-1
length: 14
D: .
V: TRBV4-1
size: few

CDR3: CASSVEGQAHYTF
DNA: TGTGCCAGCAGCGTTGAGGGACAGGCGCACTACACCTTC
J: TRBJ1-2
length: 13
D: TRBD1
V: TRBV9
size: .

CDR3: CASSPSRGFYEQYF
DNA: TGTGCCAGCAGCCCGAGTAGGGGTTTCTACGAGCAGTACTTC
J: TRBJ2-7
length: 14
D: .
V: TRBV7-2
size: .

CDR3: CASNQDRNYGYTF
DNA: TGCGCCAGCAACCAGGACAGAAACTATGGCTACACCTTC
J: TRBJ1-2
length: 13
D: .
V: TRBV5-1
size: .

CDR3: CASSPGTGDTEAFF
DNA: TGTGCCAGCAGCCCCGGGACAGGGGACACTGAAGCTTTCTTT
J: TRBJ1-1
length: 14
D: TRBD1
V: TRBV3-1/TRBV3-2
size: .

CDR3: CASSDSGGGSYNEQFF
DNA: TGTGCCAGCAGCGATAGCGGGGGGGGCTCCTACAATGAGCAGTTCTTC
J: TRBJ2-1
length: 16
D: TRBD2
V: TRBV5-6
size: .

CDR3: CASSPSQGTEAFF
DNA: TGTGCCAGCAGCCCCTCCCAGGGCACTGAAGCTTTCTTT
J: TRBJ1-1
length: 13
D: .
V: TRBV9
size: .

CDR3: CASSLGETGGRITF
DNA: TGCGCCAGCAGCTTAGGAGAGACAGGGGGCAGGATCACCTTC
J: TRBJ1-2
length: 14
D: TRBD1
V: TRBV5-1
size: .

CDR3: CASSLRDSATDTQYF
DNA: TGCGCCAGCAGCTTGAGGGACAGCGCCACAGATACGCAGTATTTT
J: TRBJ2-3
length: 15
D: TRBD1
V: TRBV5-1
size: .

CDR3: CASSLEGLGGGAREQFF
DNA: TGTGCCAGCAGCTTAGAGGGCCTCGGCGGGGGGGCCCGTGAGCAGTTCTTC
J: TRBJ2-1
length: 17
D: TRBD2
V: TRBV7-9
size: .

CDR3: CASAKSGGSGDTQYF
DNA: TGTGCCAGCGCAAAGAGCGGGGGATCAGGAGATACGCAGTATTTT
J: TRBJ2-3
length: 15
D: TRBD2
V: TRBV10-3
size: .

CDR3: CASGRLPTEAFF
DNA: TGTGCCAGCGGGAGGTTACCCACTGAAGCTTTCTTT
J: TRBJ1-1
length: 12
D: .
V: TRBV9
size: .